Following are 19 T cell receptor beta chains from one sample sequenced in a study of T cell changes during pregnancy in multiple sclerosis. Data came from immunoSEQ multiplex PCR; TCRdb stores just in-frame clones and leaves some out. This table holds 25,000 to 30,000 clones, more than 75% found once. This material consisted of CD8+ T cells from peripheral blood mononuclear cells, taken after pregnancy. These receptors were taken from a female donor with multiple sclerosis, enrolled in a pregnancy study.

The chain employs TRBV2 and TRBJ2-7; TRBD1 aligns across 10 bases. J lost 4 bases, V lost 4 bases, and 1 base had no gene match. Germline CDR1 is SNHLY and CDR2 is FYNNEI. The CDR3 runs to 13 residues. The CDR3 DNA reads as TGTGCCAGCAGTGGACAGGGGGCTTACGAGCAGTACTTC. This gives the protein CASSGQGAYEQYF. The full variable domain, in which reference TRBV2 and TRBJ2-7 provide the parts outside the CDR3, is EPEVTQTPSHQVTQMGQEVILRCVPISNHLYFYWYRQILGQKVEFLVSFYNNEISEKSEIFDDQFSVERPDGSNFTLKIRSTKLEDSAMYFCASSGQGAYEQYFGPGTRLTVT.

The rearrangement links TRBV9 to TRBJ2-7; a possible D gene is TRBD1 (6 bases). CDR1 SGDLS and CDR2 YYNGEE come from the germline V gene. V lost 4 bases to trimming and J lost 1 base, with 12 bases between them. The length of the CDR3 is 14 residues. CDR3 sequence (DNA): TGTGCCAGCAGCCCACAGGGTATGTCCTACGAGCAGTACTTC. Protein product: CASSPQGMSYEQYF.

The chain carries TRBV18 and TRBJ1-4, with a possible D match to TRBD1 (5 bases). Trimming shortened V by 5 bases and J by 6 bases, and 13 bases separated the two germline ends. The CDR3 consists of 14 residues. Looked up from germline, CDR1 is KGHSH and CDR2 is LQKENI. The CDR3 sequence is CASSSGRADEKLFF. The CDR3 DNA sequence: TGTGCCAGCTCAAGTGGCAGGGCTGATGAAAAACTGTTTTTT.

V usage is TRBV7-8 and J usage is TRBJ1-6, with 7 bases matching TRBD1. The CDR3 has 17 amino acids. Germline values: CDR1 SGHVS, CDR2 FQNEAQ. Trimming removed 1 base from V and 6 bases from J; junction bases left unmatched: 9. CDR3 nucleotide sequence: TGTGCCAGCAGCTTAGAGCCTCAGGGGGGCCGTAATTCACCCCTCCACTTT. Protein: CASSLEPQGGRNSPLHF.

This clone has just a few counts. The rearrangement uses TRBV4-1 and TRBJ2-7; 8 bases are a match to TRBD2. With 0 bases clipped from V and 5 bases from J, the junction kept 6 bases outside the gene matches. Looked up from germline, CDR1 is MGHRA and CDR2 is YSYEKL. The CDR3 is made up of 15 amino acids. The CDR3 DNA sequence: TGCGCCAGCAGCCAAGATCGCCGGACTAGCCACGAGCAGTACTTC. Protein sequence: CASSQDRRTSHEQYF.

This sequence joins TRBV28 and TRBJ2-7, with 8 bases fitting TRBD2. V shed 6 bases and J 3 bases; nucleotides not matched to a gene: 19. CDR3 length: 18 residues. Per germline, CDR1 MDHEN and CDR2 SYDVKM. The CDR3 DNA is TGTGCCAGCAGCAGTTCTAGGGAGGGAGCGGGGGAGAGCTACGAGCAGTACTTC. Translated, it gives CASSSSREGAGESYEQYF.

The chain employs TRBV19 and TRBJ1-1, with D tentatively TRBD1 (5 bases). Trimming removed 3 bases from V and 6 bases from J, with 23 bases in between. CDR3 length: 17 amino acids. CDR1 and CDR2 (germline): LNHDA, SQIVND (reference sequence). CDR3: CASSMDPVEGDSAEAFF. CDR3 nucleotide sequence: TGTGCCAGTAGTATGGATCCTGTGGAAGGGGATTCCGCTGAAGCTTTCTTT.

This chain uses TRBV13 with TRBJ1-1, with D unresolved. Per germline, CDR1 PRHDT and CDR2 FYEKMQ (reference sequence). Trimming took off 3 bases at V and 1 base at J, with 6 bases between the two ends. The CDR3 runs 13 residues. The CDR3 region is CASSFSRNTEAFF. For the CDR3, the DNA is TGTGCCAGCAGCTTCTCCAGGAACACTGAAGCTTTCTTT.

The chain combines TRBV18 with TRBJ2-2; TRBD1 agrees at 8 bases. V shed 2 bases and J 5 bases; nucleotides not matched to a gene: 1. This CDR3 has 14 residues. Germline values: CDR1 KGHSH, CDR2 LQKENI. The chain's CDR3 is CASSPDRGTGELFF. The CDR3 DNA reads TGTGCCAGCTCACCAGACAGGGGTACCGGGGAGCTGTTTTTT. Using reference TRBV18 and TRBJ2-2 for the parts outside the CDR3, the full variable domain is NAGVMQNPRHLVRRRGQEARLRCSPMKGHSHVYWYRQLPEEGLKFMVYLQKENIIDESGMPKERFSAEFPKEGPSILRIQQVVRGDSAAYFCASSPDRGTGELFFGEGSRLTVL.

This clone was detected a few times. V is TRBV2 and J is TRBJ1-6; no reliable D call. CDR3 length: 13 amino acids. Germline values: CDR1 SNHLY, CDR2 FYNNEI. Deletions cut 6 bases from V and 7 bases from J, with 10 bases between. Here the CDR3 DNA reads TGTGCCAGCAGGCCGGGGTGGAATTCACCCCTCCACTTT. As protein: CASRPGWNSPLHF. Filled out from reference TRBV2 and TRBJ1-6, the complete variable domain reads EPEVTQTPSHQVTQMGQEVILRCVPISNHLYFYWYRQILGQKVEFLVSFYNNEISEKSEIFDDQFSVERPDGSNFTLKIRSTKLEDSAMYFCASRPGWNSPLHFGNGTRLTVT.

The chain recombines TRBV23-1 with TRBJ1-6; no clear D. Being an ORF, TRBV23-1 has a function that is uncertain. V shed 6 bases and J shed 0 bases, with 18 bases lying between them. The CDR3 spans 18 residues. CDR3 loop: CASSTPVFSSSYNSPLHF. The CDR3 DNA sequence: TGCGCCAGCAGCACTCCAGTATTTTCTAGCTCCTATAATTCACCCCTCCACTTT.

The chain couples TRBV19 to TRBJ2-7; TRBD1 matches at 8 bases. Germline V gene sequence: CDR1 LNHDA, CDR2 SQIVND (reference sequence). The CDR3 is 14 residues long. V lost 6 bases, J lost 4 bases, and 8 bases stayed unmatched. CDR3 residues: CASSPTGGGYEQYF. The CDR3 region has the DNA TGTGCCAGTAGCCCCACAGGGGGTGGGTACGAGCAGTACTTC.

This sequence joins TRBV6-4 and TRBJ2-1, with a possible D match to TRBD2 (5 bases). Germline V gives CDR1 MRHNA, CDR2 SNTAGT. Between the trimmed V and J ends, which lost 0 bases and 9 bases, there was a span of 9 bases. There are 13 residues in the CDR3. CDR3 in DNA: TGTGCCAGCAGTGACTCAGAACTAGGTGAGCAGTTCTTC. Protein product: CASSDSELGEQFF.

The rearrangement joins TRBV28 to TRBJ1-2, with D maybe TRBD1 (5 bases). CDR3 length: 14 residues. Germline-derived CDR1 and CDR2 are MDHEN and SYDVKM. V shed 2 bases and J shed 3 bases, with 10 bases lying between them. CDR3 protein: CASSLKGWDYGYTF. The CDR3 bases are TGTGCCAGCAGTTTAAAGGGGTGGGACTATGGCTACACCTTC.

This chain connects TRBV29-1 to TRBJ1-2, with a weak D call TRBD1 (6 bases). Germline V gene lookup returns CDR1 SQVTM and CDR2 ANQGSEA. This CDR3 has 14 residues. The germline V and J ends were trimmed by 7 bases and 2 bases, with 17 bases remaining between them. The CDR3: CSAITQGLNYGYTF. DNA for the CDR3: TGCAGCGCAATCACACAGGGATTGAACTATGGCTACACCTTC.

This chain uses TRBV11-2 with TRBJ1-2; 9 positions agree with TRBD1. With V trimmed by 5 bases and J by 12 bases, 22 bases remained unmatched. Germline loops: CDR1 SGHAT, CDR2 FQNNGV. CDR3 length equals 17 residues. CDR3 sequence reads: CASSRPGQGVSGGFDTF. CDR3 nucleotides: TGTGCCAGCAGCCGGCCGGGACAGGGTGTTTCGGGCGGTTTTGACACCTTC.

The chain is built from TRBV6-5 and TRBJ2-7; D is unclear. Germline-derived CDR1 and CDR2 are MNHEY and SVGAGI. This CDR3 is built from 13 residues. V lost 0 bases, J lost 3 bases, and 6 bases lay in between. The CDR3 region has the DNA TGTGCCAGCAGTTACTCCACAGTCTACGAGCAGTACTTC. Translated, it gives CASSYSTVYEQYF.

In its sample, this clone was seen once. This sequence joins TRBV25-1 and TRBJ1-2, with 12 bases matching TRBD1. The CDR3 length is 17 residues. V lost 3 bases and J lost 2; bases outside the gene matches: 7. Per the germline V gene, CDR1 is MGHDK and CDR2 is SYGVNS. In DNA, the CDR3 is TGTGCCAGCAGTGACCGGGGACAGGGGGCTTTAAACTATGGCTACACCTTC. Amino acid sequence: CASSDRGQGALNYGYTF.

This chain joins TRBV13 and TRBJ2-7, with 8 bases aligning to TRBD1. Losses at the gene ends were 3 bases for V and 13 bases for J; bases not matched to a gene: 8. CDR3 length: 12 amino acids. Germline CDR1 is PRHDT and CDR2 is FYEKMQ (reference sequence). CDR3 in DNA: TGTGCCAGCAGCTTGGTCGGGACAGGATGTTACTTC. Protein sequence: CASSLVGTGCYF.